The sequence of this T cell receptor beta chain was determined in a study of PD-L1 blockade in urothelial cancer. Overall study context: Patients commenced intravenous atezolizumab, 1,200 mg every 3 weeks, in about 2014. Analysis of blood occurred 3 weeks (second dose) and 6 weeks after treatment start. A median roughly 150,000 T cells were found in blood samples.

The protocol was immunoSEQ multiplex PCR, while the TCRdb copy is restricted to in-frame clones and leaves out a portion. The data show some 35,000 clones, 90% seen once. The patients had locally advanced or metastatic urothelial carcinoma. Between the trimmed V and J ends, which lost 7 bases and 2 bases, there was a span of 15 bases. CDR3 length: 15 residues. CDR1 and CDR2 (germline): MNHNS, SASEGT. This chain uses TRBV6-1 with TRBJ1-5, with unresolved D. The receptor was derived from a man between 70 and 80 years old with urothelial cancer. The source was PBMCs, collected around atezolizumab (anti-PD-L1) treatment. The CDR3, as DNA: TGTGCCAGCAAGCTGGTCCGAGATGGCAATCAGCCCCAGCATTTT. Residues: CASKLVRDGNQPQHF.